Listed here are 32 T cell receptor beta chains from one sample, sequenced in a study of blood T cell repertoires in COVID-19 (dated by TCRdb to 2020 to 2022). Receptors were amplified or captured by the immunoSEQ multiplex PCR assay. In its TCRdb copy, this immuneACCESS table keeps in-frame sequences only and misses some clones. Where compared with another copy, unresolved V genes explain less than half of these, and the others have no known cause. This sample gives tens of thousands of clones in total; approximately 90% of them show up just once. In total, the top ten clones hold approximately 2.2% of the sample. Sequencing used peripheral blood. All receptors derive from a human donor with active COVID-19. The donor label of this sample is uncertain.

This clone was observed a single time. This chain uses TRBV28 with TRBJ2-7, with 8 bases fitting TRBD1. Trimming at V came to 3 bases and at J to 3 bases, leaving 4 bases not matched to a gene. CDR1 is MDHEN and CDR2 is SYDVKM in the germline V gene. This CDR3 spans 14 amino acids. CDR3 amino acids: CASSLPGQVYEQYF. The CDR3 DNA reads TGTGCCAGCAGTTTGCCGGGACAGGTCTACGAGCAGTACTTC.

This chain links TRBV13 with TRBJ2-5; weak D call: TRBD2 (6 bases). Trimming removed 0 bases at V and 5 bases at J, with 16 bases between. The length of the CDR3 is 16 residues. Germline CDR1 reads PRHDT; CDR2 reads FYEKMQ (reference sequence). CDR3 DNA: TGTGCCAGCAGCTTAGGAGGCGGGGTCTCTCCGGAGACCCAGTACTTC. It yields the protein CASSLGGGVSPETQYF.

The chain carries TRBV19 and TRBJ1-5, with 8 nucleotides matching TRBD1. V dropped 3 bases and J dropped 4; count of bases not matched to a gene: 8. Germline CDR1 LNHDA, CDR2 SQIVND (reference sequence). This CDR3 comprises 16 residues. DNA of the CDR3: TGTGCCAGTAGTATGGAGACAGGGGCGACTAATCAGCCCCAGCATTTT. Translating gives CASSMETGATNQPQHF.

This clone has just one count. The chain combines TRBV27 with TRBJ2-1; TRBD2 matches at 14 bases. Germline-derived CDR1 and CDR2 are MNHEY and SMNVEV (reference sequence). V lost 6 bases to trimming and J lost 3 bases; unmatched junction nucleotides: 16. The CDR3 extends over 20 amino acids. DNA of the CDR3: TGTGCCAGCAGCCGGCGGATGGGGACTAGCGGGGGTGGAAACTACAATGAGCAGTTCTTC. Translated, it gives CASSRRMGTSGGGNYNEQFF.

This chain links TRBV6-1 with TRBJ2-1; D ambiguous. Germline CDR1 is MNHNS and CDR2 is SASEGT. CDR3 length: 14 amino acids. The germline V and J ends were trimmed by 2 bases and 5 bases, with 10 bases remaining between them. Here the CDR3 DNA reads TGTGCCAGCAGTGAATTCCGCGCACACAATGAGCAGTTCTTC. Encoded protein: CASSEFRAHNEQFF.

The V call is TRBV6-1, the J call TRBJ1-5, with D possibly matching TRBD1 (6 bases). The germline V and J ends were trimmed by 2 bases and 3 bases, with 17 bases remaining between them. The CDR3 spans 17 residues. Germline lookup yields CDR1 MNHNS and CDR2 SASEGT. The CDR3 DNA follows: TGTGCCAGCAGTGAAAATGGGGGCCCCGAATCCAATCAGCCCCAGCATTTT. Its protein product is CASSENGGPESNQPQHF.

This chain joins TRBV7-2 and TRBJ2-3, with TRBD1 as a possible D gene (6 bases). V lost 1 base to trimming and J lost 4 bases, with 9 bases between them. CDR3 length equals 14 residues. CDR1 is SGHTA and CDR2 is FQGNSA in the germline V gene. CDR3: CASSLVTGPDTQYF. CDR3 nucleotide sequence: TGTGCCAGCAGCTTAGTTACAGGGCCAGATACGCAGTATTTT.

The chain links TRBV14 to TRBJ2-7, with unresolved D. CDR1 is SGHDN and CDR2 is FVKESK in the germline V gene. The CDR3 sequence is 16 residues long. With 2 bases removed from V and 0 bases from J, the gap between germline ends came to 14 bases. The CDR3 DNA follows: TGTGCCAGCAGCCAATTCGGCACTATGAACTCCTACGAGCAGTACTTC. Protein: CASSQFGTMNSYEQYF.

J is TRBJ2-1 and V is TRBV27; 9 bases match TRBD1. The CDR3 is 15 residues long. Germline trimming cut 2 bases from V and 9 bases from J; bases unmatched to any gene: 8. Germline-derived CDR1 and CDR2 are MNHEY and SMNVEV (reference sequence). The CDR3 region has the DNA TGTGCCAGCAGTTTAAGGGACAGGGAGCTAGGTGAGCAGTTCTTC. Amino acids: CASSLRDRELGEQFF.

The chain combines TRBV6-6 with TRBJ2-3; 14 bases are a match to TRBD2. Losses at the gene ends were 5 bases for V and 3 bases for J; bases not matched to a gene: 19. This CDR3 contains 21 residues. Germline loops: CDR1 MNHNY, CDR2 SVGAGI (reference sequence). The CDR3 is CASSPAGGLAGDTGRTDTQYF. The CDR3 DNA is TGTGCCAGCAGTCCGGCCGGGGGACTAGCGGGGGACACGGGGAGGACAGATACGCAGTATTTT.

This chain uses TRBV2 with TRBJ2-1; 10 bases fit TRBD2. The ends lost 11 bases at V and 8 bases at J; junction bases unmatched: 9. Germline V gene sequence: CDR1 SNHLY, CDR2 FYNNEI. The CDR3 is 13 amino acids. This CDR3 reads CAGERGGSDEQFF. The CDR3 DNA reads TGTGCCGGAGAGCGGGGGGGCTCGGATGAGCAGTTCTTC.

The chain employs TRBV6-5 and TRBJ1-6, with TRBD1 matching over 8 bases. CDR3 size: 14 residues. The germline V gene encodes CDR1 MNHEY and CDR2 SVGAGI. The trim removed 8 bases at V and 7 bases at J, leaving 7 bases unmatched. The chain's CDR3 is CASGRTGKNSPLHF. In DNA form, the CDR3 reads TGTGCCAGCGGCCGGACAGGGAAGAATTCACCCCTCCACTTT.

This clone was observed once. The gene calls are TRBV3-1 (or the pseudogene TRBV3-2) and TRBJ1-2, with 7 bases that match TRBD1. The germline gives CDR1 LGHDT, CDR2 YNNKEL (reference sequence). This CDR3 contains 14 residues. With 1 base clipped from V and 7 bases from J, the junction kept 6 bases outside the gene matches. As DNA, the CDR3 is TGTGCCAGCAGCCAAGGCGACAGGGTGGGTGGCTACACCTTC. Translated, it gives CASSQGDRVGGYTF.

This clone was picked up a small number of times. The CDR3 spells CASAVGLAGYEQYF. As DNA, the CDR3 is TGTGCCAGCGCCGTCGGGCTAGCGGGTTACGAGCAGTACTTC. This chain uses TRBV28 with TRBJ2-7, with 8 positions matching TRBD2. CDR1 is MDHEN, CDR2 SYDVKM, per germline. The CDR3 loop spans 14 amino acids. J gave up 4 bases and V 8 bases, and 10 bases lay outside the gene matches.

The chain is built from TRBV7-9 and TRBJ1-5, with D possibly matching TRBD1 (5 bases). The CDR3 runs 12 residues. V was clipped by 1 base and J by 10 bases, with 8 bases between them. Germline lookup yields CDR1 SEHNR and CDR2 FQNEAQ (reference sequence). This CDR3 reads CASSLEQEPQHF. CDR3 bases: TGTGCCAGCAGCTTAGAACAGGAACCCCAGCATTTT.

The chain couples TRBV3-1 (or the pseudogene TRBV3-2) to TRBJ1-2, with D possibly being TRBD1 (6 bases). The V gene lost 0 bases and the J gene lost 6 bases, with 11 bases spanning the gap. The length of the CDR3 is 14 residues. Looked up from germline, CDR1 is LGHDT and CDR2 is YNNKEL (reference sequence). DNA of the CDR3: TGTGCCAGCAGCCAAGATACAGGGAGCCATGGCTACACCTTC. Its translation is CASSQDTGSHGYTF.

This clone has only one observation. This chain uses TRBV4-1 with TRBJ1-2, with D maybe TRBD1 (6 bases). Germline V CDR1 and CDR2: MGHRA, YSYEKL. Trimming removed 2 bases from V and 4 bases from J, with 11 bases in between. The CDR3 runs to 14 residues. Here the CDR3 reads CASSQSQGPYGYTF. CDR3 in DNA: TGCGCCAGCAGCCAAAGCCAGGGGCCCTATGGCTACACCTTC.

The chain combines TRBV9 with TRBJ2-7; a possible D gene is TRBD2 (6 bases). Germline-derived CDR1 and CDR2 are SGDLS and YYNGEE. The CDR3 is 16 residues long. Trimming removed 0 bases from V and 3 bases from J, with 16 bases in between. CDR3 sequence: CASSVDGEANYYEQYF. CDR3 DNA: TGTGCCAGCAGCGTAGACGGGGAGGCCAACTACTACGAGCAGTACTTC.

This rearrangement joins TRBV5-1 to TRBJ2-5; maybe TRBD1 (6 bases). CDR3 size: 13 residues. Trimming took 6 bases from V and 5 from J, leaving 14 bases between them. Germline loops: CDR1 SGHRS, CDR2 YFSETQ. CDR3 nucleotide sequence: TGCGCCAGCACTCCCAGGGGCGGCGAGACCCAGTACTTC. It yields the protein CASTPRGGETQYF.

The J gene is TRBJ1-1, the V gene TRBV6-2 or TRBV6-3; no clear D. There are 14 residues in the CDR3. Trimming shortened V by 0 bases and J by 5 bases, and 10 bases separated the two germline ends. Looked up from germline, CDR1 is MNHEY and CDR2 is SVGEGT. The CDR3 region is CASSYSPQTTEAFF. The DNA of the CDR3 is TGTGCCAGCAGTTACTCCCCCCAGACAACTGAAGCTTTCTTT.

This sequence joins TRBV11-3 and TRBJ2-1; D is possibly TRBD2 (7 bases). V lost 5 bases and J lost 0, with 11 bases in between. Germline CDR1 and CDR2: SGHNT and YENEEA. The CDR3 has 15 residues. This chain's CDR3 is CASSKGGASYNEQFF. The DNA for the CDR3 is TGTGCCAGCAGCAAGGGGGGGGCCTCCTACAATGAGCAGTTCTTC.

J is TRBJ2-5 and V is TRBV2; a weak D match, TRBD1 (6 bases). Trimming removed 4 bases from V and 6 bases from J, with 18 bases in between. The CDR3 length is 15 residues. Germline CDR1 is SNHLY and CDR2 is FYNNEI. The CDR3 is CASSGDTTAGKTQYF. CDR3 in DNA: TGTGCCAGCAGTGGGGACACCACGGCCGGGAAGACCCAGTACTTC. Drawing the rest from reference TRBV2 and TRBJ2-5, the complete variable domain is EPEVTQTPSHQVTQMGQEVILRCVPISNHLYFYWYRQILGQKVEFLVSFYNNEISEKSEIFDDQFSVERPDGSNFTLKIRSTKLEDSAMYFCASSGDTTAGKTQYFGPGTRLLVL.

This chain uses TRBV19 with TRBJ2-3, with D maybe TRBD2 (7 bases). Trimming removed 6 bases at V and 1 base at J, with 23 bases between. Germline CDR1 reads LNHDA; CDR2 reads SQIVND (reference sequence). The CDR3 loop spans 18 amino acids. The CDR3 protein is CASRGPRGGSGGTDTQYF. Here the CDR3 DNA reads TGTGCCAGTAGAGGGCCTCGGGGAGGGTCAGGGGGCACAGATACGCAGTATTTT.

This rearrangement joins TRBV19 to TRBJ1-5, with D hard to call. The CDR3 is made up of 15 amino acids. V lost 5 bases to trimming and J lost 0 bases, with 11 bases between them. Looked up from germline, CDR1 is LNHDA and CDR2 is SQIVND (reference sequence). CDR3 coding DNA: TGTGCCAGTAGTCGGTCCGGGTTTAGCAATCAGCCCCAGCATTTT. Translation: CASSRSGFSNQPQHF.

This clone was counted once. The chain links TRBV7-2 to TRBJ2-7; 7 bases are shared with TRBD1. V was clipped by 6 bases and J by 3 bases; unmatched bases: 8. This CDR3 is built from 14 residues. Germline V gene data show CDR1 as SGHTA and CDR2 as FQGNSA. CDR3 nucleotide sequence: TGTGCCAGCAGTTTTACCGGGACAGACTACGAGCAGTACTTC. Translating gives CASSFTGTDYEQYF.

The chain employs TRBV6-2 or TRBV6-3 and TRBJ1-1, with TRBD1 matching 7 bases. Germline CDR1 MNHEY, CDR2 SVGEGT. With 4 bases clipped from V and 5 bases from J, the junction kept 13 bases outside the gene matches. The CDR3 contains 16 residues. CDR3 in DNA: TGTGCCAGCAGTTCCGCTCAGCGAGGGGGCGGGACTGAAGCTTTCTTT. Its translation is CASSSAQRGGGTEAFF.

The count of this clone is one. The genes are TRBV28 and TRBJ2-3, with 15 bases aligning to TRBD2. The CDR3 has 21 amino acids. The V gene end was trimmed by 4 bases and the J gene end by 0 bases; junction bases not matched to a gene: 14. Germline loops: CDR1 MDHEN, CDR2 SYDVKM. The CDR3, as DNA: TGTGCCAGCAGTTCCCGAAACCTGGCGGGACTAGCGGGGGGAAGCACAGATACGCAGTATTTT. It is translated as CASSSRNLAGLAGGSTDTQYF. The whole variable domain, remainder taken from reference TRBV28 and TRBJ2-3, is DVKVTQSSRYLVKRTGEKVFLECVQDMDHENMFWYRQDPGLGLRLIYFSYDVKMKEKGDIPEGYSVSREKKERFSLILESASTNQTSMYLCASSSRNLAGLAGGSTDTQYFGPGTRLTVL.

This clone was observed a single time. V is TRBV6-5 and J is TRBJ1-2, with a tentative D call TRBD1 (6 bases). From germline, CDR1 is MNHEY and CDR2 SVGAGI. V was pared by 6 bases and J by 8 bases, with 19 bases between. The CDR3 covers 14 residues. The CDR3 region is CASRDPGQYHGYTF. CDR3 DNA sequence: TGTGCCAGCAGGGACCCGGGACAATACCACGGCTACACCTTC.

This chain uses TRBV7-9 with TRBJ2-5; D unresolved. The V and J ends lost 2 bases and 4 bases respectively, with 5 bases between them. CDR1 and CDR2 (germline): SEHNR, FQNEAQ (reference sequence). The CDR3 runs 12 residues. The CDR3 protein is CASSLFSETQYF. The DNA of the CDR3 is TGTGCCAGCAGCTTATTCTCAGAGACCCAGTACTTC.

The J gene is TRBJ1-6, the V gene TRBV18; D uncertain. Trimming took 2 bases from V and 5 from J, leaving 10 bases between them. The germline V gene has CDR1 KGHSH and CDR2 LQKENI. The CDR3 consists of 15 residues. Here the CDR3 DNA reads TGTGCCAGCTCACCAAGGCAGGCGAATAATTCACCCCTCCACTTT. Translated, it gives CASSPRQANNSPLHF.

This clone showed up just a few times. The chain has TRBV5-1 and TRBJ2-7; 8 positions match TRBD1. This CDR3 is built from 13 residues. V gave up 9 bases and J gave up 2 bases; unmatched junction bases: 7. CDR1 and CDR2 (germline): SGHRS, YFSETQ. The CDR3 DNA follows: TGCGCCACCGCACAGGGGGAGGCCTACGAGCAGTACTTC. Amino acid sequence: CATAQGEAYEQYF.

The genes are TRBV7-9 and TRBJ1-2; 7 bases align to TRBD1. Germline V gives CDR1 SEHNR, CDR2 FQNEAQ (reference sequence). CDR3 size: 15 residues. J was trimmed by 2 bases and V by 6 bases; bases with no gene match: 9. Here the CDR3 reads CASRGVRGGNYGYTF. The CDR3 nucleotides read TGTGCCAGCAGAGGAGTCAGAGGGGGCAACTATGGCTACACCTTC.